Shown below are 22 T cell receptor beta chains from a single sample sequenced in a study of technical replicates of blood from several donors (dated by TCRdb to the late 2010s). Libraries came from the immunoSEQ multiplex PCR assay. In TCRdb, the immuneACCESS table is reduced to in-frame sequences with V and J assigned. These tables do not hold every clone; where another copy was compared, an unresolved V gene accounts for under half, and the others remain unexplained. This sample is represented by 55,000 to 75,000 clones; approximately 89% of them were singletons. Around 5.3% of the sample lies in the top ten. Sequenced material: PBMCs. The receptors derive from a human donor in good health. Some clones in this sample may be carry-over from other donors' samples.

The V gene is TRBV6-5, the J gene TRBJ2-5, with TRBD2 identical over 9 bases. Germline V gene lookup returns CDR1 MNHEY and CDR2 SVGAGI. J was trimmed by 2 bases and V by 6 bases; bases with no gene match: 7. The CDR3 is 15 residues long. CDR3 sequence reads: CASRFSGRLQETQYF. Here the CDR3 DNA reads TGTGCCAGCAGGTTTAGCGGGAGACTGCAAGAGACCCAGTACTTC.

Here the CDR3 DNA reads TGTGCCAGCAAAAAAAGTAGTGGTTCACCCCTCCACTTT. This encodes CASKKSSGSPLHF. This chain links TRBV2 with TRBJ1-6; no clear D. Trimming stripped 7 bases from V and 9 bases from J, with 13 bases between. The CDR3 is 13 amino acids. Germline loops: CDR1 SNHLY, CDR2 FYNNEI. The variable domain in full, completed from reference TRBV2 and TRBJ1-6, reads EPEVTQTPSHQVTQMGQEVILRCVPISNHLYFYWYRQILGQKVEFLVSFYNNEISEKSEIFDDQFSVERPDGSNFTLKIRSTKLEDSAMYFCASKKSSGSPLHFGNGTRLTVT.

This clone was observed a handful of times. The chain carries TRBV6-6 and TRBJ2-7, with a weak D call TRBD2 (6 bases). This CDR3 spans 13 amino acids. CDR1 is MNHNY and CDR2 is SVGAGI in the germline V gene (reference sequence). V was trimmed by 6 bases and J by 6 bases, leaving 15 bases between them. The CDR3 spells CASSIGGRFEQYF. In DNA, the CDR3 is TGTGCCAGCAGCATTGGAGGGCGTTTCGAGCAGTACTTC.

The chain uses TRBV4-2 and TRBJ1-5, with D unclear. The CDR3 is 16 residues long. Germline assignment: CDR1 LGHNA and CDR2 YNFKEQ. V was cut by 0 bases and J by 0 bases, with 9 bases left in between. The CDR3 bases are TGTGCCAGCAGCCAAGAAGTCAGATATAGCAATCAGCCCCAGCATTTT. Its protein is CASSQEVRYSNQPQHF.

The CDR3 loop is CASSRAPGLTRETQYF. CDR3 bases: TGTGCCAGCAGTCGCGCTCCGGGACTGACAAGAGAGACCCAGTACTTC. The chain links TRBV7-9 to TRBJ2-5, with D maybe TRBD2 (6 bases). The germline V gene has CDR1 SEHNR and CDR2 FQNEAQ (reference sequence). The CDR3 length is 16 residues. V was pared by 6 bases and J by 4 bases, with 21 bases between.

The gene calls are TRBV15 and TRBJ2-7; no clear D gene. CDR1 is LNHNV, CDR2 YYDKDF, per germline (reference sequence). V gave up 4 bases and J gave up 4 bases, with 5 bases separating them. This CDR3 is 11 amino acids long. CDR3 protein: CATSIGYEQYF. CDR3 nucleotide sequence: TGTGCCACCAGCATCGGGTACGAGCAGTACTTC.

The chain has TRBV7-9 and TRBJ2-1; TRBD2 agrees at 8 bases. The CDR3 contains 13 residues. In germline, CDR1 is SEHNR, CDR2 FQNEAQ (reference sequence). The J segment lost 12 bases and the V segment lost 6 bases, leaving 10 bases of the junction unmatched. CDR3 in amino acids: CASRPAGEFGQFF. Here the CDR3 DNA reads TGTGCCAGCAGACCAGCGGGAGAATTCGGGCAGTTCTTC.

The J gene is TRBJ1-2, the V gene TRBV5-5, with 7 bases aligning to TRBD1. Germline loops: CDR1 SGHKS, CDR2 YYEKEE (reference sequence). The CDR3 covers 14 residues. V lost 5 bases to trimming and J lost 0 bases; unmatched junction nucleotides: 4. DNA of the CDR3: TGTGCCAGCAGACCCGGGACAGCTAACTATGGCTACACCTTC. It encodes CASRPGTANYGYTF.

The genes are TRBV5-6 and TRBJ2-1, with D possibly matching TRBD2 (6 bases). Trimming left V 0 bases short and J 8 bases short, with 9 bases between. The CDR3 length is 13 residues. Germline values: CDR1 SGHDT, CDR2 YYEEEE. CDR3 DNA: TGTGCCAGCAGCTTGGCACTAGCAGATGAGCAGTTCTTC. Protein sequence: CASSLALADEQFF.

This sequence joins TRBV7-8 and TRBJ2-1, with D possibly matching TRBD2 (6 bases). V lost 2 bases to trimming and J lost 1 base, with 9 bases between them. Per germline, CDR1 SGHVS and CDR2 FQNEAQ. The CDR3 extends over 15 amino acids. In DNA form, the CDR3 reads TGTGCCAGCAGCTTAAGGGACTCGTCCTACAATGAGCAGTTCTTC. Protein: CASSLRDSSYNEQFF.

The chain uses TRBV2 and TRBJ2-7; 8 positions match TRBD1. The CDR3 is 12 residues long. Trimming cost V 8 bases and J 3 bases; bases outside gene matches: 3. Germline V gives CDR1 SNHLY, CDR2 FYNNEI. CDR3 sequence: CASEQGGYEQYF. Written as DNA, the CDR3 is TGTGCCAGCGAACAGGGGGGCTACGAGCAGTACTTC.

The J gene is TRBJ1-2, the V gene TRBV5-4, with TRBD1 matching over 12 bases. Germline V gene lookup returns CDR1 SGHNT and CDR2 YYREEE (reference sequence). CDR3 length: 16 residues. V shed 3 bases and J 2 bases; nucleotides not matched to a gene: 5. The CDR3 DNA is TGTGCCAGCAGCTCGGGACAGGGGGCGAGAAACTATGGCTACACCTTC. It yields the protein CASSSGQGARNYGYTF.

This rearrangement joins TRBV20-1 to TRBJ2-5; possibly TRBD2 for D (5 bases). Trimming removed 6 bases from V and 9 bases from J, with 14 bases in between. This CDR3 spans 11 amino acids. The germline V gene has CDR1 DFQATT and CDR2 SNEGSKA (reference sequence). CDR3 DNA: TGCAGTGCCCCGAGTACCGGGGCCCAGTACTTC. It specifies CSAPSTGAQYF.

V and J are TRBV5-6 and TRBJ2-4; 9 nucleotides agree with TRBD2. The germline V gene has CDR1 SGHDT and CDR2 YYEEEE. This CDR3 is built from 17 residues. V was clipped by 1 base and J by 6 bases; unmatched bases: 11. CDR3 region: CASSLFSAGGGGNIQYF. Here the CDR3 DNA reads TGTGCCAGCAGCTTGTTTTCTGCGGGAGGGGGAGGAAACATTCAGTACTTC. The variable domain in full, completed from reference TRBV5-6 and TRBJ2-4, reads DAGVTQSPTHLIKTRGQQVTLRCSPKSGHDTVSWYQQALGQGPQFIFQYYEEEERQRGNFPDRFSGHQFPNYSSELNVNALLLGDSALYLCASSLFSAGGGGNIQYFGAGTRLSVL.

This clone was seen at least ten times. The chain joins TRBV7-2 to TRBJ2-1; 8 bases line up with TRBD2. The V gene's germline CDR1 is SGHTA and CDR2 FQGNSA. The length of the CDR3 is 17 residues. The V segment lost 5 bases and the J segment 4 bases; nucleotides outside the gene matches: 13. The CDR3 spells CASSTGVRLAPYNEQFF. CDR3 nucleotides: TGTGCCAGCAGCACCGGCGTGAGACTAGCGCCTTACAATGAGCAGTTCTTC.

The chain employs TRBV4-1 and TRBJ2-5; a possible D gene is TRBD1 (6 bases). V was clipped by 2 bases and J by 2 bases, with 9 bases between them. Germline V lookup: CDR1 MGHRA, CDR2 YSYEKL. The CDR3 spans 14 residues. In DNA, the CDR3 is TGCGCCAGCAGCCAACAGGGGTGGCAAGAGACCCAGTACTTC. Protein sequence: CASSQQGWQETQYF.

CDR3 sequence: CASSLMAGKDGYTF. The CDR3, as DNA: TGTGCCAGCAGCCTTATGGCAGGGAAAGACGGCTACACCTTC. This sequence joins TRBV7-2 and TRBJ1-2; tentative D call: TRBD1 (5 bases). The germline V gene has CDR1 SGHTA and CDR2 FQGNSA. There are 14 residues in the CDR3. Trimming removed 5 bases at V and 8 bases at J, with 18 bases between.

This rearrangement joins TRBV11-2 to TRBJ1-1, with TRBD1 matching over 8 bases. The germline V gene encodes CDR1 SGHAT and CDR2 FQNNGV. V shed 3 bases, J shed 4 bases, and the junction held 1 base outside the gene matches. The CDR3 covers 13 residues. CDR3 DNA sequence: TGTGCCAGCAGCTTGCAGGGGGCCACTGAAGCTTTCTTT. This sequence encodes CASSLQGATEAFF.

The chain has TRBV6-5 and TRBJ2-5, with D maybe TRBD2 (7 bases). The CDR3 consists of 15 residues. From germline, CDR1 is MNHEY and CDR2 SVGAGI. V was shortened by 7 bases and J by 1 base, with 16 bases between the two germline ends. The CDR3 DNA follows: TGTGCCAGCACCCATAGGGGGGGACCCCAAGAGACCCAGTACTTC. It translates to CASTHRGGPQETQYF.

The V gene is TRBV7-8, the J gene TRBJ1-2, with D possibly matching TRBD1 (5 bases). Trimming removed 1 base at V and 0 bases at J, with 12 bases between. Per the germline V gene, CDR1 is SGHVS and CDR2 is FQNEAQ. The CDR3 is 16 amino acids. CDR3 in amino acids: CASSLGGAAPNYGYTF. DNA of the CDR3: TGTGCCAGCAGCTTAGGTGGGGCCGCACCTAACTATGGCTACACCTTC.

The CDR3 bases are TGTGCCAGCAGCTTATTCGCGGGGCCAGAGACCCAGTACTTC. The encoded protein is CASSLFAGPETQYF. This rearrangement joins TRBV7-2 to TRBJ2-5, with a weak D call TRBD2 (6 bases). The V gene's germline CDR1 is SGHTA and CDR2 FQGNSA. The germline V and J ends were trimmed by 2 bases and 4 bases, with 11 bases remaining between them. This CDR3 is 14 amino acids long.

The chain has TRBV4-2 and TRBJ1-5, with 7 bases fitting TRBD1. Trimming at V came to 4 bases and at J to 0 bases, leaving 6 bases not matched to a gene. CDR1 and CDR2 (germline): LGHNA, YNFKEQ. CDR3 length: 16 residues. In DNA form, the CDR3 reads TGTGCCAGCAGCCCCGAGGGACAGTCTAGCAATCAGCCCCAGCATTTT. It translates to CASSPEGQSSNQPQHF.